This T cell receptor beta chain is from a study of blood T cell repertoires in COVID-19. Turning to the study itself: The United States, Italy and Spain supplied acute and convalescent COVID-19 samples. T cells, B-cell-depleted T cells, or PBMCs provided the cDNA or gDNA that served as material.

V dropped 4 bases and J dropped 4 bases, with 7 bases sitting between them. The length of the CDR3 is 13 residues. Original data processing: The authors estimated nucleated cell counts from reference gene primer amplification. Clones were read by immunoSEQ multiplex PCR, and TCRdb kept only the in-frame ones, dropping some. For V, J and clone size, that table is used; D and trimming come from the DNA. The table records over 250,000 clones, approximately 86% of them present only once. The sample taken for sequencing was peripheral blood. The TCR sequence derives from a woman aged 70-85 years with COVID-19, enrolled during active disease. V is TRBV12-3 or TRBV12-4 and J is TRBJ2-2, with TRBD1 as a possible D gene (6 bases). CDR3 protein: CASSSQGTGELFF. The CDR3 coding sequence is TGTGCCAGCAGTTCACAGGGCACCGGGGAGCTGTTTTTT.